Below, 7 T cell receptor beta chains from the same sample are listed, as sequenced in a study of T cell responses to AZD1222 COVID-19 vaccine. Profiled with immunoSEQ multiplex PCR; TCRdb holds only in-frame clones, not every one. The data show more than 70,000 clones, 70% to 90% seen once. Specimen: peripheral blood, collected 28 days after the second AZD1222 dose. These receptors originate from an adult who received the AZD1222 COVID-19 vaccine.

This clone was seen just once. The rearrangement uses TRBV12-3 or TRBV12-4 and TRBJ2-1; D possibly corresponds to TRBD2 (7 bases). The ends were cut back, 5 bases at V and 9 bases at J, with 14 bases in the middle. The CDR3 loop spans 13 amino acids. CDR3 protein: CASSQQGGVEQFF. The CDR3 bases are TGTGCCAGCAGTCAACAAGGGGGGGTTGAGCAGTTCTTC.

V usage is TRBV2 and J usage is TRBJ1-5, with a tentative D call TRBD1 (5 bases). CDR1 is SNHLY, CDR2 FYNNEI, per germline. V lost 6 bases to trimming and J lost 10 bases, with 22 bases between them. This CDR3 has 15 residues. DNA of the CDR3: TGTGCCAGCAGCTCCCTGGGGACCCTAGGTATTCCCCAGCATTTT. Amino acid sequence: CASSSLGTLGIPQHF.

J is TRBJ1-6 and V is TRBV10-3; tentatively, D is TRBD1 (6 bases). Trimming removed 3 bases at V and 6 bases at J, with 9 bases between. The germline gives CDR1 ENHRY, CDR2 SYGVKD. CDR3 size: 14 residues. The CDR3 coding sequence is TGTGCCATCAGTGAACAGGGTTTTAATTCACCCCTCCACTTT. This codes for CAISEQGFNSPLHF.

The rearrangement uses TRBV3-1 (or the pseudogene TRBV3-2) and TRBJ2-2; D might be TRBD1 (5 bases). Germline CDR1 LGHDT, CDR2 YNNKEL (reference sequence). This CDR3 contains 14 residues. Trimming took 4 bases from V and 7 from J, leaving 13 bases between them. The CDR3, as DNA: TGTGCCAGCAGCCTACAGGAGACGGGCGGGGAGCTGTTTTTT. This translates into CASSLQETGGELFF.

This clone was counted a single time. This rearrangement joins TRBV10-3 to TRBJ2-7; 10 bases fit TRBD2. Per the germline V gene, CDR1 is ENHRY and CDR2 is SYGVKD. V was clipped by 10 bases and J by 4 bases; unmatched bases: 10. There are 14 residues in the CDR3. CDR3 amino acids: CATSGGARSYEQYF. In nucleotides, the CDR3 is TGTGCCACTAGCGGGGGCGCCCGTAGTTACGAGCAGTACTTC.

This chain joins TRBV5-1 and TRBJ2-7; D remains ambiguous. V was pared by 4 bases and J by 5 bases, with 10 bases between. This CDR3 region has 12 residues. Germline lookup yields CDR1 SGHRS and CDR2 YFSETQ. The CDR3 sequence: CASSHVGDEQYF. CDR3 nucleotides: TGCGCCAGCAGCCACGTAGGTGACGAGCAGTACTTC.

This chain links TRBV5-1 with TRBJ1-2; a possible D gene is TRBD1 (6 bases). Trimming cost V 6 bases and J 4 bases, with 16 bases left between them. Looked up from germline, CDR1 is SGHRS and CDR2 is YFSETQ. The CDR3 contains 14 residues. CDR3 in amino acids: CASTDSQGGYGYTF. The CDR3 coding sequence is TGCGCCAGCACCGACTCCCAAGGGGGCTATGGCTACACCTTC.